Listed below are T cell receptor beta chains from one sample, sequenced in a study of shared clonotypes between healthy human individuals. Sequencing was performed with immunoSEQ multiplex PCR; in TCRdb, only in-frame clones are kept and a portion is missing. Among approximately 810,000 clones listed, around 93% were seen once. The sequenced material came from naive CD8+ T cells sorted from blood. The receptors derive from a man aged 25-40 years in good health. Each CDR3 is given with its conserved first and last residue. Each record gives: V gene, clone size, J gene, D gene, CDR3 DNA, CDR3 protein. The D gene is left open where the match is weak. A clone size is listed for some rows: how often the clone was seen (once, few, many), or a class if it is expanded.

TRBV10-2,.,TRBJ1-5,TRBD1,TGCGCCAGCAGTGACAGGGGGCTGGGTCAGCCCCAGCATTTT,CASSDRGLGQPQHF
TRBV5-1,.,TRBJ2-1,TRBD1,TGCGCCAGCAGTCTCCGGGACAGAACCTACAATGAGCAGTTCTTC,CASSLRDRTYNEQFF
TRBV7-3,.,TRBJ2-7,.,TGTGCCAGCAGCTGGGACAACTCCTACGAGCAGTACTTC,CASSWDNSYEQYF
TRBV6-5,.,TRBJ2-1,TRBD2,TGTGCCAGCTCTGGTAGCGGGAGCCCCTACAATGAGCAGTTCTTC,CASSGSGSPYNEQFF
TRBV4-3,.,TRBJ2-7,TRBD2,TGCGCCAGCAGCACAGAGGCTAGCGGATTTTACGAGCAGTACTTC,CASSTEASGFYEQYF
TRBV11-2,once,TRBJ2-7,TRBD2,TGTGCCAGCAATCCGGGACTAGCGGGAGATGACGAGCAGTACTTC,CASNPGLAGDDEQYF
TRBV19,.,TRBJ2-7,.,TGTGCCAGTAGTATAGATCTAGGGGCGCTCTACGAGCAGTACTTC,CASSIDLGALYEQYF
TRBV7-9,few,TRBJ1-1,.,TGTGCCAGCCTTCGGGGGGGCGTCACTGAAGCTTTCTTT,CASLRGGVTEAFF
TRBV6-1,.,TRBJ2-1,.,TGTGCCAGCAGTCCGTCAGGGAATGAGCAGTTCTTC,CASSPSGNEQFF
TRBV5-1,once,TRBJ2-2,.,TGCGCCAGCCGATCCTCTCGGGTCGGTAATGCTGACACCGGGGAGCTGTTTTTT,CASRSSRVGNADTGELFF
TRBV7-2,.,TRBJ1-1,.,TGTGCCAGCAGCTTACCAGGGAACACTGAAGCTTTCTTT,CASSLPGNTEAFF
TRBV4-3,.,TRBJ2-7,TRBD2,TGCGCCAGCAGCCAAGATTCCCTCCTGGCGGGAGTCTCGTACGAGCAGTACTTC,CASSQDSLLAGVSYEQYF
TRBV27,.,TRBJ2-7,.,TGTGCCAGCAGAGACACAATAACCTCCTACGAGCAGTACTTC,CASRDTITSYEQYF
TRBV6-5,.,TRBJ1-2,.,TGTGCCAGCAGCTTCCTTTTGGGATCGGGTGGCTACACCTTC,CASSFLLGSGGYTF
TRBV30,.,TRBJ2-7,TRBD2,TGTGCCGTAGGCCTCGGGACTACGGGCATGAACGAGCAGTACTTC,CAVGLGTTGMNEQYF
TRBV25-1,.,TRBJ1-2,.,TGTGCCAGCAGTGAAGCGGGGGCTAACTATGGCTACACCTTC,CASSEAGANYGYTF
TRBV4-1,.,TRBJ2-5,.,TGCGCCAGCAGCCAAGAAGGTCTCCTAGCCCAAGAGACCCAGTACTTC,CASSQEGLLAQETQYF
TRBV10-3,.,TRBJ2-7,TRBD1,TGTGCCATCAGTGAGAGGGACAGGGGGCGTATACTCGGGTACGAGCAGTACTTC,CAISERDRGRILGYEQYF
TRBV19,.,TRBJ1-2,.,TGTGCCAGTAGTGGGACGGTAAGGTCAAGTGGCTACACCTTC,CASSGTVRSSGYTF
TRBV7-9,.,TRBJ2-7,.,TGTGCCAGCAGCAGTCCGGGACCGACGGTCGAGCAGTACTTC,CASSSPGPTVEQYF
TRBV19,few,TRBJ1-1,.,TGTGCCAGTGGGGGGACGGAGAACACTGAAGCTTTCTTT,CASGGTENTEAFF
TRBV27,.,TRBJ2-7,TRBD1,TGTGCCAGCAGTTTGGACAGGGGGCAAAACGAGCAGTACTTC,CASSLDRGQNEQYF
TRBV10-1,.,TRBJ2-1,.,TGCGCCAGCGGTTCTGGGTATGAGCAGTTCTTC,CASGSGYEQFF
TRBV19,.,TRBJ2-2,.,TGTGCCAGTTCCCCCCGGGTCGGGGAGCTGTTTTTT,CASSPRVGELFF
TRBV7-9,once,TRBJ2-1,TRBD1,TGTGCCAGCAGCCCCACCCCGGGACAGGGGGTTAATGAGCAGTTCTTC,CASSPTPGQGVNEQFF
TRBV9,.,TRBJ2-3,.,TGTGCCAGCAGCGTATTGGGGGGTTTGGATACGCAGTATTTT,CASSVLGGLDTQYF
TRBV5-1,.,TRBJ2-1,.,TGCGCCAGCAGCTTGGATCTGGATTACTACAATGAGCAGTTCTTC,CASSLDLDYYNEQFF
TRBV6-6,.,TRBJ2-5,TRBD2,TGTGCCAGCAGTCGTAGCGGGGTGACAGAGACCCAGTACTTC,CASSRSGVTETQYF
TRBV2,.,TRBJ2-2,TRBD2,TGTGCCAGCAGTGATATGACGGGGGAGGGCGGCACCGGGGAGCTGTTTTTT,CASSDMTGEGGTGELFF
TRBV19,.,TRBJ1-3,.,TGTGCCAGTAGTATAGACTATCGGGGACATTACTCTGGAAACACCATATATTTT,CASSIDYRGHYSGNTIYF
TRBV4-1,.,TRBJ2-5,TRBD2,TGCGCCAGCAGCCAAGATGAGTGGGAAGGCGGGAGGGCATATCAAGAGACCCAGTACTTC,CASSQDEWEGGRAYQETQYF
TRBV7-2,.,TRBJ2-7,TRBD2,TGTGCCAGCAGCTTAGGTAGCGGGATTTCAGCTAACGAGCAGTACTTC,CASSLGSGISANEQYF
TRBV5-5,.,TRBJ2-2,.,TGTGCCAGCTCCCTAGAGTTCGTGGATTACACCGGGGAGCTGTTTTTT,CASSLEFVDYTGELFF
TRBV10-1,.,TRBJ2-7,.,TGCGCCAGCAGTGAGACCAACTCTTACTACGAGCAGTACTTC,CASSETNSYYEQYF
TRBV5-8,.,TRBJ2-3,TRBD2,TGTGCCAGCAGCTTGCCCAGCGGGAGGCCCCCAGATACGCAGTATTTT,CASSLPSGRPPDTQYF
TRBV13,.,TRBJ2-7,TRBD1,TGTGCCAGCAGCTTAGGCCAGACAGGGCCTCGGGAGCAGTACTTC,CASSLGQTGPREQYF
TRBV7-4,.,TRBJ2-3,.,TGTGCCAGCAGCTCAGGACTACCAAGCACAGATACGCAGTATTTT,CASSSGLPSTDTQYF
TRBV15,.,TRBJ2-7,TRBD2,TGTGCCACCAGTGGCTGGACTAGCGGGAGCTACGAGCAGTACTTC,CATSGWTSGSYEQYF
TRBV5-8,.,TRBJ2-3,.,TGTGCCAGCAGCTTGTTAGTAGGGGCAGATACGCAGTATTTT,CASSLLVGADTQYF
TRBV15,once,TRBJ2-7,.,TGTGCCACCTCCCTAGGATTGTCCTACGAGCAGTACTTC,CATSLGLSYEQYF
TRBV27,.,TRBJ1-1,.,TGTGCCAGCAGTTTGTCTCCCTTAGTGAACACTGAAGCTTTCTTT,CASSLSPLVNTEAFF
TRBV7-6,.,TRBJ2-1,.,TGTGCCAGCAGCTTAGAGACATCATACAATGAGCAGTTCTTC,CASSLETSYNEQFF